Shown below are 9 T cell receptor beta chains from a single sample sequenced in a study of beta chain features in type 1 diabetes. Expressed TCRB transcripts were sequenced because the isolated RNA had all been reverse transcribed beforehand. Clones were sequenced by immunoSEQ multiplex PCR, and TCRdb holds only the in-frame ones, with some missing. The table includes hundreds of thousands of clones, over 12% detected once. These TCRs' antigens remain unknown. Whole-study results and caveats: All four CD4+ subsets of Type 1 diabetes patients contained TCRB CDR3s that were moderately but significantly shorter.

The source material was naive CD4+ T cells from blood. Every receptor here comes from a man aged 18 to 30 with type 1 diabetes.

This clone was recorded a few times. The chain joins TRBV13 to TRBJ1-2; possibly TRBD1 for D (5 bases). Germline V gene lookup returns CDR1 PRHDT and CDR2 FYEKMQ (reference sequence). V lost 5 bases and J lost 8, with 27 bases in between. This CDR3 is 17 amino acids long. CDR3 DNA: TGTGCCAGCAGCACCTTTGATCTCGGACCGATCGCAGGGGGCTACACCTTC. Its protein is CASSTFDLGPIAGGYTF.

This clone was seen a few times. The rearrangement links TRBV28 to TRBJ2-7, with 8 bases aligning to TRBD2. The CDR3 extends over 14 amino acids. Germline CDR1 MDHEN, CDR2 SYDVKM. Trimming took 6 bases from V and 1 from J; bases not matched to a gene: 5. CDR3 sequence: CASRLRGGSYEQYF. The CDR3 DNA sequence: TGTGCCAGCAGACTACGGGGGGGATCCTACGAGCAGTACTTC.

V usage is TRBV10-3 and J usage is TRBJ2-7, with 7 positions matching TRBD1. This CDR3 is built from 15 residues. In germline, CDR1 is ENHRY, CDR2 SYGVKD. The trim removed 2 bases at V and 2 bases at J, leaving 6 bases unmatched. For the CDR3, the DNA is TGTGCCATCAGTGAGCCTTCCGGGACAGCCTACGAGCAGTACTTC. Its protein product is CAISEPSGTAYEQYF.

This clone has only a few counts. The rearrangement joins TRBV29-1 to TRBJ1-4; D gene ambiguous. Germline lookup yields CDR1 SQVTM and CDR2 ANQGSEA. The V gene lost 6 bases and the J gene lost 5 bases, with 16 bases spanning the gap. The CDR3 runs to 14 residues. The CDR3 region is CSVRRGGPNEKLFF. In nucleotides, the CDR3 is TGCAGCGTCCGGCGGGGAGGACCCAATGAAAAACTGTTTTTT.

J is TRBJ2-2 and V is TRBV28; possible D gene TRBD1, 6 bases. Germline V gives CDR1 MDHEN, CDR2 SYDVKM. Deletions cut 7 bases from V and 2 bases from J, with 14 bases between. The CDR3 extends over 15 amino acids. The CDR3 is CASTSTGPNTGELFF. CDR3 nucleotide sequence: TGTGCCAGCACCTCCACAGGGCCTAACACCGGGGAGCTGTTTTTT.

A few counts support this clone. V usage is TRBV30 and J usage is TRBJ1-5; TRBD1 agrees at 12 bases. V dropped 2 bases and J dropped 2; count of bases not matched to a gene: 4. Looked up from germline, CDR1 is GTSNPN and CDR2 is SVGIG (reference sequence). This CDR3 is built from 16 residues. CDR3 sequence reads: CAWSRDRGRGNQPQHF. In DNA form, the CDR3 reads TGTGCCTGGAGTCGGGACAGGGGGCGCGGCAATCAGCCCCAGCATTTT.

The gene calls are TRBV5-1 and TRBJ2-1; 10 nucleotides align to TRBD2. This CDR3 is 15 amino acids long. Germline V gene sequence: CDR1 SGHRS, CDR2 YFSETQ. The junction had 9 bases not matched to a gene; V was cut back by 4 bases and J by 8 bases. The CDR3 DNA is TGCGCCAGCAGCGCTACCGGGACTAGCGTCGATGAGCAGTTCTTC. Translation gives CASSATGTSVDEQFF. Full variable domain (outside the CDR3, taken from reference TRBV5-1 and TRBJ2-1): KAGVTQTPRYLIKTRGQQVTLSCSPISGHRSVSWYQQTPGQGLQFLFEYFSETQRNKGNFPGRFSGRQFSNSRSEMNVSTLELGDSALYLCASSATGTSVDEQFFGPGTRLTVL.

The rearrangement links TRBV6-6 to TRBJ1-2, with D uncertain. The CDR3 is made up of 12 amino acids. Germline V CDR1 and CDR2: MNHNY, SVGAGI (reference sequence). Trimming left V 7 bases short and J 1 base short, with 7 bases between. The CDR3 loop is CASTRVNYGYTF. CDR3 nucleotides: TGTGCCAGCACTAGAGTTAACTATGGCTACACCTTC.

Only a few counts were recorded for this clone. The chain has TRBV30 and TRBJ1-2, with D perhaps TRBD1 (6 bases). This CDR3 has 17 residues. Germline lookup yields CDR1 GTSNPN and CDR2 SVGIG (reference sequence). V was clipped by 5 bases and J by 4 bases, with 26 bases between them. CDR3 sequence: CAWGTIRDTFVGYGYTF. The DNA for the CDR3 is TGTGCCTGGGGGACGATCCGGGACACCTTCGTTGGCTATGGCTACACCTTC.